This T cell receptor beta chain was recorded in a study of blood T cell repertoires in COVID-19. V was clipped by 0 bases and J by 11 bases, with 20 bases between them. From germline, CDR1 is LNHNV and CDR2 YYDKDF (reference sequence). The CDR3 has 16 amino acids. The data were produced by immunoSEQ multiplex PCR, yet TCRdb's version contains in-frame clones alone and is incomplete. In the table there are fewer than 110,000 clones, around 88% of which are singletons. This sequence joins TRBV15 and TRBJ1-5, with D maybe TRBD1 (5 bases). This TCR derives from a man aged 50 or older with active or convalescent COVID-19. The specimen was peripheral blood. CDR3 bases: TGTGCCACCAGCAGAGATTTACAGGTGGGGTTATTGACCCAGCATTTT. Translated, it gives CATSRDLQVGLLTQHF.